Listed below are T cell receptor beta chains from one sample, sequenced in a study of human T cells and chemical hapten exposure. MiXCR, applied by TCRdb to the RACE reads, yields one record per CDR3 protein. Among 75,000 to 100,000 distinct CDR3 sequences, approximately 9.7% were seen once, and the ten largest hold about 3.1%. Source material: whole blood. Receptors were obtained from a female donor in good health. Some clones in this sample may be carry-over from other donors' samples. Both conserved end residues are part of each CDR3. The order of the fields is CDR3 length, J gene, clone size, V gene, D gene, CDR3 DNA, CDR3 protein. D genes are given only for firm matches. Size is omitted from some rows. Given values are once, few, many or a class for expanded clones.

>11|TRBJ2-7|NA|TRBV10-3|NA
TGTGCCATCAGTGAGGCTGTGGAGCAGTACTTC
CAISEAVEQYF
>15|TRBJ1-3|many|TRBV4-1|NA
TGCGCCAGCAGCCAAGGCGACATCACTGGAAACACCATATATTTT
CASSQGDITGNTIYF
>13|TRBJ2-7|few|TRBV5-6|NA
TGTGCCAGCAGCTCGGGGACGGCTCTGGGGAGATACTTC
CASSSGTALGRYF
>16|TRBJ2-1|few|TRBV6-6|NA
TGTGCCAGCAGTCGCCTGGCCGGGACAACCTACAATGAGCAGTTCTTC
CASSRLAGTTYNEQFF
>14|TRBJ1-5|NA|TRBV24-1|NA
TGTGCCACCAGTGTGGCAGGGATCAATCAGCCCCAGCATTTT
CATSVAGINQPQHF
>18|TRBJ2-1|many|TRBV7-9|TRBD2
TGTGCCAGCAGCTTAGGGCGGGCTAGCGGGACCCTCTACAATGAGCAGTTCTTC
CASSLGRASGTLYNEQFF
>15|TRBJ1-1|NA|TRBV3-1|NA
TGTGCCAGCAGCCCTCATCGGGGGGGAGTCACTGAAGCTTTCTTT
CASSPHRGGVTEAFF
>13|TRBJ2-5|few|TRBV6-2/TRBV6-3|TRBD1
TGTGCCAGCAGACGGACAGGGGAAGAGACCCAGTACTTC
CASRRTGEETQYF
>17|TRBJ2-1|few|TRBV9|NA
TGTGCCAGAAACGGGACAGGCGGACTAGATCCCTACAATGAGCAGTTCTTC
CARNGTGGLDPYNEQFF
>15|TRBJ2-6|few|TRBV9|NA
TGTGCCAGCAGCGTAGATCTCCCCGGGGCCAACGTCCTGACTTTC
CASSVDLPGANVLTF
>14|TRBJ2-1|few|TRBV24-1|NA
TGTGCCACCAGTTCCTCCAGGGCCTACAATGAGCAGTTCTTC
CATSSSRAYNEQFF
>16|TRBJ1-5|many|TRBV12-3/TRBV12-4|TRBD1
TGTGCCAGCAGTCACCTCCGGGACAGAGCCCATCAGCCCCAGCATTTT
CASSHLRDRAHQPQHF
>19|TRBJ2-3|many|TRBV28|NA
TGTGCCAGCAGTTTACTAACGTGGGAGGCCGGGTTCAGCACAGATACGCAGTATTTT
CASSLLTWEAGFSTDTQYF
>12|TRBJ2-1|many|TRBV7-9|NA
TGTGCCAGCAGCTTAGTTTACAATGAGCAGTTCTTC
CASSLVYNEQFF
>13|TRBJ1-1|NA|TRBV9|NA
TGTGCCAGCAGCGAACTGGGGGCCACTGAAGCTTTCTTT
CASSELGATEAFF
>16|TRBJ2-1|few|TRBV28|NA
TGTGCCAGCAGTTTATCTCGGGGAACTACCTACAATGAGCAGTTCTTC
CASSLSRGTTYNEQFF
>14|TRBJ1-1|NA|TRBV10-2|TRBD1
TGCGCCAGCAGACCCCAGGGGGCGAACACTGAAGCTTTCTTT
CASRPQGANTEAFF
>13|TRBJ1-1|NA|TRBV27|NA
TGTGCCAGCAGATCGACGGTTCTTGGTGAAGCTTTCTTT
CASRSTVLGEAFF
>16|TRBJ2-2|NA|TRBV7-2|TRBD2
TGTGCCAGCAGCTTAAGACTAGCCCCGAGGACCGGGGAGCTGTTTTTT
CASSLRLAPRTGELFF
>14|TRBJ2-7|NA|TRBV7-2|NA
TGTGCCAGCAGCCGCGGGACGGTAACCTACGAGCAGTACTTC
CASSRGTVTYEQYF
>17|TRBJ2-1|NA|TRBV7-2|NA
TGTGCCAGCAAGGGCGGACAAACTTTGACGATAAACAATGAGCAGTTCTTC
CASKGGQTLTINNEQFF
>14|TRBJ2-3|few|TRBV30|TRBD2
TGTGCCTGGGGCCGGGGACTAGCGGCAGATACGCAGTATTTT
CAWGRGLAADTQYF